This T cell receptor (beta chain) was recovered during a study of shared clonotypes between healthy human individuals. In the study overall: Plates per donor: three CD4 naive, three CD4 memory, two CD8 naive, one CD8 memory.

Each replicate PCR on the sorted subsets used roughly 190 ng DNA (around 30,000 T cell genomes). Generated by immunoSEQ multiplex PCR, the TCRdb table keeps only in-frame clones and is missing some. The sample includes around 1.9 million clones, about 92% of them seen just once. Points from the study as a whole: The genetic and exposure-history diversity represented was limited by few donors.

Naive CD8 cells, CD45RO-negative and positively selected for CCR7, excluded terminally differentiated effector memory CD45RA+ cells. For this clone: Its matching antigen is unknown.

The CDR3 consists of 15 residues. Germline-derived CDR1 and CDR2 are LGHNA and YNFKEQ. Losses at the gene ends were 1 base for V and 3 bases for J; bases not matched to a gene: 6. This clonotype originated in a man younger than 35 in good health. Some clones in this sample may be carry-over from other donors' samples. The sample comprised naive CD8+ T cells from PBMCs. The genes are TRBV4-2 and TRBJ2-7; 7 positions agree with TRBD1. The CDR3 coding sequence is TGTGCCAGCAGCCAAGGACAGGGCCGAGTCTACGAGCAGTACTTC. It yields the protein CASSQGQGRVYEQYF.